This note documents a single T cell receptor (beta chain) sequence. As yet, its antigen is unknown. The entry originates in a study of glioma-infiltrating T cells after dendritic cell vaccination. At the level of the study: The vaccine used monocyte-derived dendritic cells pulsed overnight with autologous tumor lysate. At biweekly intervals, patients got three intradermal dendritic cell vaccine injections.

Germline lookup yields CDR1 LGHNA and CDR2 YSLEER. Trimming cost V 0 bases and J 8 bases; bases outside gene matches: 5. The CDR3 has 17 amino acids. Up to 2 ug genomic DNA was used for TCRB CDR3 amplification. Sequencing was performed with immunoSEQ multiplex PCR; in TCRdb, only in-frame clones are kept and a portion is missing. The sample lists roughly 90,000 clones; 65% to 90% were seen once. Notes on the study in general: Survival was not directly related to TCR clonality in these patients.

The material sequenced was blood, taken before dendritic cell vaccination. V gene TRBV4-3 combines with J gene TRBJ2-3; 16 bases fit TRBD2. This TCR derives from a human donor with glioblastoma. The CDR3 nucleotides read TGCGCCAGCAGCCAAGAGCCGGGACTAGCGGGAGGGGGTACGCAGTATTTT. Its protein is CASSQEPGLAGGGTQYF.